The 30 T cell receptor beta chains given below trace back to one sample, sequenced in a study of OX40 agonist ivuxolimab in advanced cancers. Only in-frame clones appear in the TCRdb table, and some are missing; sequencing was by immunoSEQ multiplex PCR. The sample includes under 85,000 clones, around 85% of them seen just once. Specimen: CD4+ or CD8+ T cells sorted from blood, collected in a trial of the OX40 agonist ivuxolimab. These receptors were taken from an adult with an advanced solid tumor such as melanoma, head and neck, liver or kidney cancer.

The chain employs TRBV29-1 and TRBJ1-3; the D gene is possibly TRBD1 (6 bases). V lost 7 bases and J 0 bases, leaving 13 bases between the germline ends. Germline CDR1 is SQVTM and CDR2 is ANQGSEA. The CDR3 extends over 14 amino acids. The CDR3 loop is CSATGSNSGNTIYF. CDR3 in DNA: TGCAGCGCAACAGGGAGTAACTCTGGAAACACCATATATTTT.

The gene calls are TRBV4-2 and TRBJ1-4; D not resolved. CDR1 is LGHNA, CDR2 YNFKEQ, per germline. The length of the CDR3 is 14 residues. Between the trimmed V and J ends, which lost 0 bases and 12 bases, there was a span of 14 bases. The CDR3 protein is CASSQELGGRELFF. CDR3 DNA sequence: TGTGCCAGCAGCCAAGAATTGGGCGGGCGTGAACTGTTTTTT.

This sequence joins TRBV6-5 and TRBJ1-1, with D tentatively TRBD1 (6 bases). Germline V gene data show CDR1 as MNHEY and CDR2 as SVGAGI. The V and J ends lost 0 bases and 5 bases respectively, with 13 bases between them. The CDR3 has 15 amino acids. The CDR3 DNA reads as TGTGCCAGCAGTTACTCCCCAGGGGTCTGGACTGAAGCTTTCTTT. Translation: CASSYSPGVWTEAFF.

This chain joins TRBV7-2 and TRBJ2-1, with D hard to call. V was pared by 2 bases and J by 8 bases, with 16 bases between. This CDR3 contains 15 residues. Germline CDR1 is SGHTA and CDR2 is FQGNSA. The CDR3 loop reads CASSLLGQDGDEQFF. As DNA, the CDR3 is TGTGCCAGCAGCTTACTAGGGCAGGATGGGGATGAGCAGTTCTTC.

CDR3 DNA sequence: TGTGCCAGCAGCCTTAGGATAGTGGGACAGGGGTACACCGGGGAGCTGTTTTTT. This gives the protein CASSLRIVGQGYTGELFF. This chain connects TRBV4-2 to TRBJ2-2; 10 positions agree with TRBD1. This CDR3 has 18 amino acids. J gave up 3 bases and V 4 bases, and 11 bases lay outside the gene matches. Germline values: CDR1 LGHNA, CDR2 YNFKEQ.

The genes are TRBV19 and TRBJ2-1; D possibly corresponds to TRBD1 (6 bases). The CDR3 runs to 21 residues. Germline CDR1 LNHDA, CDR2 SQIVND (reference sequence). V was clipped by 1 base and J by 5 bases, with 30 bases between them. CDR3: CASSIAERVTPGVPLNNEQFF. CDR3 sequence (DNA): TGTGCCAGTAGTATAGCGGAAAGAGTTACCCCAGGGGTGCCCTTAAACAATGAGCAGTTCTTC. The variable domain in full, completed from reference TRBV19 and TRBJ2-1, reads DGGITQSPKYLFRKEGQNVTLSCEQNLNHDAMYWYRQDPGQGLRLIYYSQIVNDFQKGDIAEGYSVSREKKESFPLTVTSAQKNPTAFYLCASSIAERVTPGVPLNNEQFFGPGTRLTVL.

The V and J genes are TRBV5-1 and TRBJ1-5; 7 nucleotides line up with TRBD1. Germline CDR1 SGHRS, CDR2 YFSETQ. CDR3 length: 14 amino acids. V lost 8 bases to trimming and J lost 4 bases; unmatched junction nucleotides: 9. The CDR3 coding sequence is TGCGCCAGTAGGACCGGGACAGATAATCAGCCCCAGCATTTT. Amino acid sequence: CASRTGTDNQPQHF.

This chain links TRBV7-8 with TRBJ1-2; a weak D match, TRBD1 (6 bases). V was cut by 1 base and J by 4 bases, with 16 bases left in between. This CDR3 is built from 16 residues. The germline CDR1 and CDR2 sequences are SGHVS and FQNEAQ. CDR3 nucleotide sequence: TGTGCCAGCAGCTTAGTTTCTGGGGGCGTTGGCTATGGCTACACCTTC. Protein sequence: CASSLVSGGVGYGYTF.

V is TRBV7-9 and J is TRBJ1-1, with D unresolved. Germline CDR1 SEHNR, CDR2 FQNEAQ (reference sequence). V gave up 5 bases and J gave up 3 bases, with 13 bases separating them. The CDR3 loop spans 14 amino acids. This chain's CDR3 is CASSLESGYTEAFF. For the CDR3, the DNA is TGTGCCAGCAGCCTTGAAAGCGGCTACACTGAAGCTTTCTTT.

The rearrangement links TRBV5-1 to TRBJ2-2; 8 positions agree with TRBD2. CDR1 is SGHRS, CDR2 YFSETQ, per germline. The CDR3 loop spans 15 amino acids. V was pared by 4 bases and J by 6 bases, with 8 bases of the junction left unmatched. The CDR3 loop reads CASSDERGGAGELFF. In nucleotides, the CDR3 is TGCGCCAGCAGCGACGAACGGGGGGGCGCCGGGGAGCTGTTTTTT.

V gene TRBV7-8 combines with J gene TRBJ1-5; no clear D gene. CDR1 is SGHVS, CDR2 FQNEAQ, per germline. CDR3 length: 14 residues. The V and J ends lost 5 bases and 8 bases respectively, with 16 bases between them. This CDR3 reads CASSDGPSDEPQHF. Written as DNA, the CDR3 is TGTGCCAGCAGCGATGGCCCTTCCGACGAGCCCCAGCATTTT.

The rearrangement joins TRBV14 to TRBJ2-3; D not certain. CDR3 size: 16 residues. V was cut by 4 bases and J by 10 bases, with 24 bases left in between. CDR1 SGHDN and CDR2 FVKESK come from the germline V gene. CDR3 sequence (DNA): TGTGCCAGCAGCCCCTGGGCCAGAGGTCCCACATCGGCGCAGTATTTT. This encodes CASSPWARGPTSAQYF.

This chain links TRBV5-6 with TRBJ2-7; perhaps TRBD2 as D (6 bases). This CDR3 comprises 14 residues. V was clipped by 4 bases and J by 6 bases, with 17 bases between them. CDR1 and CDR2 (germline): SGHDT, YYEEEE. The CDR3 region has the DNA TGTGCCAGCAGCATGGGTGGTAGGGGAGGCGAGCAGTACTTC. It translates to CASSMGGRGGEQYF. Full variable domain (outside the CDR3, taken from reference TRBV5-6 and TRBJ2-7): DAGVTQSPTHLIKTRGQQVTLRCSPKSGHDTVSWYQQALGQGPQFIFQYYEEEERQRGNFPDRFSGHQFPNYSSELNVNALLLGDSALYLCASSMGGRGGEQYFGPGTRLTVT.

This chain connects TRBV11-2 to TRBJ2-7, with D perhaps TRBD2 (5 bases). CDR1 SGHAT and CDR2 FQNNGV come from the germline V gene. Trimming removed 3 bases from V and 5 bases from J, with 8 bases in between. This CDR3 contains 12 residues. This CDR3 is CASSFSGDEQYF. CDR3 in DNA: TGTGCCAGCAGCTTCAGCGGTGACGAGCAGTACTTC.

The CDR3 region has the DNA TGTGCCAGCAGCAAAGGACAGGGGGCCTCCTACGAGCAGTACTTC. It translates to CASSKGQGASYEQYF. This chain connects TRBV7-9 to TRBJ2-7, with 11 bases aligning to TRBD1. CDR1 is SEHNR, CDR2 FQNEAQ, per germline (reference sequence). With 5 bases clipped from V and 0 bases from J, the junction kept 3 bases outside the gene matches. The CDR3 is 15 residues long. Drawing the rest from reference TRBV7-9 and TRBJ2-7, the complete variable domain is DTGVSQNPRHKITKRGQNVTFRCDPISEHNRLYWYRQTLGQGPEFLTYFQNEAQLEKSRLLSDRFSAERPKGSFSTLEIQRTEQGDSAMYLCASSKGQGASYEQYFGPGTRLTVT.

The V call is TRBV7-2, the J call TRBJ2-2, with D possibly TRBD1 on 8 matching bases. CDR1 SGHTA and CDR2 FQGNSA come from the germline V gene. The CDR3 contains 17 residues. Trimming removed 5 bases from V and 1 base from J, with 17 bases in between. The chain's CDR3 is CASSRRTGRENTGELFF. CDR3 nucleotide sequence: TGTGCCAGCAGCCGCCGGACAGGGAGGGAGAACACCGGGGAGCTGTTTTTT. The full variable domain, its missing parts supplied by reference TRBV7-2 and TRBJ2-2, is GAGVSQSPSNKVTEKGKDVELRCDPISGHTALYWYRQSLGQGLEFLIYFQGNSAPDKSGLPSDRFSAERTGGSVSTLTIQRTQQEDSAVYLCASSRRTGRENTGELFFGEGSRLTVL.

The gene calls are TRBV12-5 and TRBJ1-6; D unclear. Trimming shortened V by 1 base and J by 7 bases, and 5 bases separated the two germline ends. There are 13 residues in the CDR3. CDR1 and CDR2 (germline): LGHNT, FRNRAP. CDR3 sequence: CASGLEENSPLHF. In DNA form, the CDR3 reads TGTGCTAGTGGTTTGGAGGAGAATTCACCCCTCCACTTT.

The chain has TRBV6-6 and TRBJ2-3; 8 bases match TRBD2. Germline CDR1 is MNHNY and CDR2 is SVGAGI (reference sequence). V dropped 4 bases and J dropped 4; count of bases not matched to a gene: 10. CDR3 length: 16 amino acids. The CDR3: CASSSGGAIDADTQYF. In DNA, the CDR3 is TGTGCCAGCAGTTCCGGGGGGGCAATAGACGCAGATACGCAGTATTTT.

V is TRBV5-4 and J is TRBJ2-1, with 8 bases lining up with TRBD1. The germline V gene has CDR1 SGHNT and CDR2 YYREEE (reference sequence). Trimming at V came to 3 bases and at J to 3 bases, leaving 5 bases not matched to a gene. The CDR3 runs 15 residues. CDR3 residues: CASSSDRGNYNEQFF. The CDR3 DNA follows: TGTGCCAGCAGCTCCGACAGGGGAAACTACAATGAGCAGTTCTTC.

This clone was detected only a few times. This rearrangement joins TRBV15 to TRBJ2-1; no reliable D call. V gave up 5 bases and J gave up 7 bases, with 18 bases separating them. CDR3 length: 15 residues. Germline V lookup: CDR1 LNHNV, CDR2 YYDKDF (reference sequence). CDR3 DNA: TGTGCCACCAGCGGCCGGGCCCCAGGCTGGAATGAGCAGTTCTTC. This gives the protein CATSGRAPGWNEQFF.

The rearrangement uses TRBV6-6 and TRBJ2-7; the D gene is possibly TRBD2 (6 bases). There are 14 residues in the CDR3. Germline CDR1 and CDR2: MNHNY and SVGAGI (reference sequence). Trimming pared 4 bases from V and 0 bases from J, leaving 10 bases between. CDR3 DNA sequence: TGTGCCAGCAGTTTCGCGGGGAGCTCCTACGAGCAGTACTTC. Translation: CASSFAGSSYEQYF.

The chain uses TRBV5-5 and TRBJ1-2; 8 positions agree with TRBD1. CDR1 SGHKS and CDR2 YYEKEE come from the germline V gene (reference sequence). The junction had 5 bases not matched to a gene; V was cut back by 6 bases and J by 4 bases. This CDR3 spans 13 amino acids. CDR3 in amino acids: CASTQGAGYGYTF. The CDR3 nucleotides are TGTGCCAGCACCCAGGGGGCTGGCTATGGCTACACCTTC.

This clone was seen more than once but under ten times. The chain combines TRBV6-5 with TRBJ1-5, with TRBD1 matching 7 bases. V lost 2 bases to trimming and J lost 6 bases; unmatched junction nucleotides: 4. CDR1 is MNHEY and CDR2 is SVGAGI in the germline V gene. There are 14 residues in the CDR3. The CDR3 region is CASSYGQGVQPQHF. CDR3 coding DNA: TGTGCCAGCAGTTACGGTCAGGGGGTTCAGCCCCAGCATTTT.

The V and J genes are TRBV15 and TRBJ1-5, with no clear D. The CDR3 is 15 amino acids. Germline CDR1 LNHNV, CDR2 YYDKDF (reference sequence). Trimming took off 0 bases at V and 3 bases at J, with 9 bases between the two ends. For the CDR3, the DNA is TGTGCCACCAGCAGAGATGGCGGCCTCAATCAGCCCCAGCATTTT. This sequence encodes CATSRDGGLNQPQHF.

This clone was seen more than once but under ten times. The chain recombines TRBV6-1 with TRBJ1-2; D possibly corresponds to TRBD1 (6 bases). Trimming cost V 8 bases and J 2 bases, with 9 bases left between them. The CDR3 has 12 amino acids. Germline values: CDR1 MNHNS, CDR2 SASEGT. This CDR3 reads CASPGQNYGYTF. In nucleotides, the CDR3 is TGTGCCAGCCCTGGACAGAACTATGGCTACACCTTC.

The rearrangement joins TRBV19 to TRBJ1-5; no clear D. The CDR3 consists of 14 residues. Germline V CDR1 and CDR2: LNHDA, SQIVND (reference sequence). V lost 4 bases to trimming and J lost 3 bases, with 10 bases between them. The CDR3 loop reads CASSNLLPNQPQHF. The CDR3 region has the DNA TGTGCCAGTAGTAACCTCCTCCCCAATCAGCCCCAGCATTTT.

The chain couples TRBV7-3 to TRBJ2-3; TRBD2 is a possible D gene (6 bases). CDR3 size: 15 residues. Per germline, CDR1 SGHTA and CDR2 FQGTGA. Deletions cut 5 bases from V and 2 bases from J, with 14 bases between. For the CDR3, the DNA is TGTGCCAGCAGCCTTCGGACTACTTACACAGATACGCAGTATTTT. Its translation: CASSLRTTYTDTQYF.

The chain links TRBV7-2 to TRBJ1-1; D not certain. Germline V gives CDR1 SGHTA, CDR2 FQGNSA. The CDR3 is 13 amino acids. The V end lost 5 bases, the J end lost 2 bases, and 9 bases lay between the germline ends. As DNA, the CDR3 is TGTGCCAGCAGCGGTCAGATAAACACTGAAGCTTTCTTT. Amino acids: CASSGQINTEAFF.

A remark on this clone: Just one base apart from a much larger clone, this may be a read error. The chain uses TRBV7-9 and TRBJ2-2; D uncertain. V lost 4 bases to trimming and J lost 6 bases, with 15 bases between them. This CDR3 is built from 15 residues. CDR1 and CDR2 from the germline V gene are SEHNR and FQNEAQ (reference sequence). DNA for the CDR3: TGTGCCAGCAGCTCGAGACTGATACGGGCCGGGGAGCTGTTTTTT. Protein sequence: CASSSRLIRAGELFF.

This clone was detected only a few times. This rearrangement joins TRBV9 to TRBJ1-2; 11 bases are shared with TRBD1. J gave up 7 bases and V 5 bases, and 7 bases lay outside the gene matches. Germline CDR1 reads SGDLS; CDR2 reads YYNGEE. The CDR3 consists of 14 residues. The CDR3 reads CASSAGTGGSGYTF. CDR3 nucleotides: TGTGCCAGCAGTGCCGGGACAGGGGGTAGTGGCTACACCTTC.